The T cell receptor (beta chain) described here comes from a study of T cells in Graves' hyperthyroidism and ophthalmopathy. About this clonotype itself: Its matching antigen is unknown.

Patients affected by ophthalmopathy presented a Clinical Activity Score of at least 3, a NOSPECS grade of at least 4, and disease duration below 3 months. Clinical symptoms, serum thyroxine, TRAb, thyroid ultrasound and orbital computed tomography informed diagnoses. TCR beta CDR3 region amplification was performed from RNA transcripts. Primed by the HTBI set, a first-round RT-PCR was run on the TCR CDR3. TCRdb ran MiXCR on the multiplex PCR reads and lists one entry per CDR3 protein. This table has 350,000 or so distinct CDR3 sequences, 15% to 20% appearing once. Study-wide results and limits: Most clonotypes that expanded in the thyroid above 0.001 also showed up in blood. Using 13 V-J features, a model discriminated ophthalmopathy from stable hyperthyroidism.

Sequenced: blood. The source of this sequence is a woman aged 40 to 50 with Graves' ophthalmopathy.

CDR3 amino acids: CASSLAVGFQPQHF. The CDR3 DNA is TGTGCCAGCAGTTTAGCCGTGGGTTTTCAGCCCCAGCATTTT. V is TRBV28 and J is TRBJ1-5; D call uncertain. Trimming took 2 bases from V and 6 from J, leaving 11 bases between them. The length of the CDR3 is 14 residues. CDR1 and CDR2 (germline): MDHEN, SYDVKM.